The present T cell receptor beta chain was sequenced within a study of blood T cells in healthy people across ages. The use of a sample-barcoded 5' primer and a J-beta primer mix characterized a second PCR of roughly 7 to 11 cycles. TCRdb recomputed calls from the 5' RACE reads with MiXCR, one row per CDR3 protein. The sample lists roughly 800,000 distinct CDR3 sequences; 20% to 25% were seen once. Study-level results: Older age went with lower TCR beta diversity per million T cells, in a roughly linear way. Estimates based on one million T cells were treated as lower bounds.

To note about this clonotype: Its antigen is as yet unknown.

Germline V gives CDR1 DFQATT, CDR2 SNEGSKA (reference sequence). The CDR3 has 15 amino acids. Trimming removed 1 base at V and 0 bases at J, with 13 bases between. These data are also associated with another study on T cells of mothers and their children. This second study notes: The second PCR used the M1S primer, and this primer added sample barcodes and 2-4 random nucleotides.

What was sequenced was blood. This clonotype was sampled from a boy between 5 and 17 years old in good health. This chain joins TRBV20-1 and TRBJ2-7; D is unclear. The CDR3 sequence is CSARVYRTASYEQYF. The CDR3 coding sequence is TGCAGTGCTAGAGTGTATAGGACCGCCTCCTACGAGCAGTACTTC.